The 24 T cell receptor beta chains reported below all come from one sample, sequenced in a study of T cell repertoires in cytomegalovirus infection (dated by TCRdb to about 2019). The meaning of the sample's treatment or condition label: in vitro stimulation with specific CMV peptide epitopes to enrich CMV-specific T cells. The antigens these receptors bind are not known. Sequencing was carried out with an Illumina HiSeq 1500. Clones were called with MiXCR by TCRdb after fastp trimmed the public reads at Q25, and only in-frame beta chains were retained. Identical CDR3 proteins give one entry, which carries the most common genes and DNA. The sample includes roughly 730,000 distinct CDR3 sequences, with roughly 36% observed a single time. The top ten hold 15% to 20% of the sample. This specimen consisted of cultured PBMCs, obtained from culture after CMV antigen stimulation. All receptors come from a human donor in good health (CMV status not recorded). Some clones in this sample may be carry-over from other donors' samples.

The chain carries TRBV6-2 or TRBV6-3 and TRBJ2-7; D is tentatively TRBD1 or TRBD2 (5 bases each). Germline assignment: CDR1 MNHEY and CDR2 SVGEGT. Trimming shortened V by 10 bases and J by 0 bases, and 13 bases separated the two germline ends. The CDR3 runs 13 residues. The CDR3: CATTGGASYEQYF. CDR3 DNA: TGTGCCACAACTGGGGGTGCCTCCTACGAGCAGTACTTC.

The chain carries TRBV7-8 and TRBJ2-7, with 10 nucleotides matching TRBD1. The germline V gene has CDR1 SGHVS and CDR2 FQNEAQ. The CDR3 is 16 amino acids. Trimming took 4 bases from V and 4 from J; bases not matched to a gene: 10. The CDR3 here is CASSSPRGQGLYEQYF. In DNA, the CDR3 is TGTGCCAGCAGCTCCCCCAGGGGACAGGGGTTGTACGAGCAGTACTTC.

This clonotype was detected ten times or more. This chain joins TRBV7-9 and TRBJ1-2, with a weak D call TRBD1 (5 bases). Trimming took 5 bases from V and 6 from J, leaving 16 bases between them. CDR3 length equals 14 residues. From germline, CDR1 is SEHNR and CDR2 FQNEAQ (reference sequence). DNA for the CDR3: TGTGCCAGCAGCCCCCAGAGCGGGGGGGATGGCTACACCTTC. Its protein product is CASSPQSGGDGYTF.

This clonotype has just a few counts. V is TRBV25-1 and J is TRBJ2-1, with unresolved D. Trimming stripped 10 bases from V and 0 bases from J, with 16 bases between. Germline loops: CDR1 MGHDK, CDR2 SYGVNS. The CDR3 is 15 amino acids. The CDR3 reads CATNPRRLSYNEQFF. The DNA for the CDR3 is TGTGCCACGAACCCCCGGCGGCTCTCCTACAATGAGCAGTTCTTC.

The genes are TRBV30 and TRBJ2-2, with no clear D. Per the germline V gene, CDR1 is GTSNPN and CDR2 is SVGIG (reference sequence). The CDR3 is made up of 13 amino acids. The V gene lost 1 base and the J gene lost 6 bases, with 9 bases spanning the gap. CDR3 sequence: CAWSDKDPGELFF. CDR3 DNA: TGTGCCTGGAGTGACAAGGACCCCGGGGAGCTGTTTTTT.

This clonotype was seen a handful of times. The V and J genes are TRBV12-3 or TRBV12-4 and TRBJ2-3; no definite D call. The CDR3 totals 16 residues. V lost 2 bases, J lost 0 bases, and 12 bases lay in between. CDR3 amino acids: CASSLTSAQSTDTQYF. DNA for the CDR3: TGTGCCAGCAGTTTAACAAGCGCCCAGAGCACAGATACGCAGTATTTT.

This clonotype appeared many times. The rearrangement links TRBV7-2 to TRBJ2-5; 7 bases fit TRBD2. CDR1 and CDR2 (germline): SGHTA, FQGNSA. The J segment lost 10 bases and the V segment lost 1 base, leaving 0 bases of the junction unmatched. The CDR3 length is 11 residues. The CDR3 DNA reads TGTGCCAGCAGCTTAGGGGGGGGCCAGTACTTC. Translation gives CASSLGGGQYF.

The CDR3 protein is CASSRGPEGYTF. For the CDR3, the DNA is TGTGCCAGCAGTCGAGGGCCCGAGGGCTACACCTTC. The chain carries TRBV6-2 or TRBV6-3 and TRBJ1-2; D is uncertain. The CDR3 is 12 amino acids. Germline CDR1 reads MNHEY; CDR2 reads SVGEGT. Trimming removed 5 bases from V and 8 bases from J, with 12 bases in between.

This clonotype was recorded a few times. The chain has TRBV10-3 and TRBJ2-7, with D perhaps TRBD1 (6 bases). The CDR3 is 14 amino acids. Germline lookup yields CDR1 ENHRY and CDR2 SYGVKD. Trimming stripped 9 bases from V and 1 base from J, with 16 bases between. The CDR3 region has the DNA TGTGCCATTGCTCTGACAGGCGAGTCCTACGAGCAGTACTTC. Translating gives CAIALTGESYEQYF.

This clonotype was seen a few times. The chain joins TRBV6-1 to TRBJ1-5; possible D gene TRBD1, 5 bases. The germline V and J ends were trimmed by 2 bases and 4 bases, with 9 bases remaining between them. The germline V gene has CDR1 MNHNS and CDR2 SASEGT. This CDR3 is 14 amino acids long. The CDR3 nucleotides are TGTGCCAGCAGTGAACAACCAGGGAATCAGCCCCAGCATTTT. This sequence encodes CASSEQPGNQPQHF.

A note on this clonotype: Being one base from a much bigger clone, this may be a read error. This chain links TRBV12-3 or TRBV12-4 with TRBJ2-7, with D hard to call. This CDR3 spans 11 amino acids. Between the trimmed V and J ends, which lost 6 bases and 6 bases, there was a span of 9 bases. The CDR3, as DNA: TGTGCCAGCAGCCCCCACTGCGAGCAGTACTTC. Its translation is CASSPHCEQYF.

The genes are TRBV7-2 and TRBJ2-1; tentative D call: TRBD2 (6 bases). V was shortened by 3 bases and J by 0 bases, with 12 bases between the two germline ends. The CDR3 loop spans 16 amino acids. The germline CDR1 and CDR2 sequences are SGHTA and FQGNSA. Written as DNA, the CDR3 is TGTGCCAGCAGCTTCCACCCCGGGGGCTCCTACAATGAGCAGTTCTTC. Residues: CASSFHPGGSYNEQFF.

The chain has TRBV20-1 and TRBJ1-5; TRBD1 might be the D (5 bases). V gave up 4 bases and J gave up 3 bases, with 13 bases separating them. The CDR3 totals 14 residues. Germline CDR1 reads DFQATT; CDR2 reads SNEGSKA (reference sequence). CDR3 sequence reads: CSANFAGSNQPQHF. CDR3 DNA sequence: TGCAGTGCTAATTTTGCAGGGTCCAATCAGCCCCAGCATTTT.

This clonotype was picked up one time. CDR3 amino acids: CASSGEQYF. CDR3 coding DNA: TGTGCCAGTAGCGGCGAGCAGTACTTC. The rearrangement joins TRBV19 to TRBJ2-7; D not resolved. CDR1 is LNHDA, CDR2 SQIVND, per germline (reference sequence). The CDR3 loop spans 9 amino acids. The V end lost 6 bases, the J end lost 6 bases, and 3 bases lay between the germline ends.

This clonotype was counted at least ten times. The chain combines TRBV7-2 with TRBJ2-1, with 11 nucleotides matching TRBD1. V was clipped by 1 base and J by 1 base; unmatched bases: 3. This CDR3 is built from 17 residues. The germline CDR1 and CDR2 sequences are SGHTA and FQGNSA. CDR3 protein: CASSLGGTGGSYNEQFF. The CDR3 DNA follows: TGTGCCAGCAGCTTAGGAGGGACAGGGGGGTCCTACAATGAGCAGTTCTTC. Supplemented by reference TRBV7-2 and TRBJ2-1, the full variable domain reads GAGVSQSPSNKVTEKGKDVELRCDPISGHTALYWYRQSLGQGLEFLIYFQGNSAPDKSGLPSDRFSAERTGGSVSTLTIQRTQQEDSAVYLCASSLGGTGGSYNEQFFGPGTRLTVL.

The chain uses TRBV6-6 and TRBJ1-1; the D is unclear. Per germline, CDR1 MNHNY and CDR2 SVGAGI (reference sequence). The CDR3 contains 12 residues. With 7 bases removed from V and 11 bases from J, the gap between germline ends came to 17 bases. The CDR3 coding sequence is TGTGCCAGCACCATGCCGGGTTCTGGGGCTTTCTTT. As protein: CASTMPGSGAFF.

This clonotype was picked up a small number of times. The V gene is TRBV5-6, the J gene TRBJ1-3; D remains unclear. The germline gives CDR1 SGHDT, CDR2 YYEEEE. The CDR3 covers 17 residues. Trimming removed 4 bases at V and 2 bases at J, with 19 bases between. CDR3 coding DNA: TGTGCCAGCAGCCCTAGCCTGGGTCTTACTCCTGGAAACACCATATATTTT. Encoded protein: CASSPSLGLTPGNTIYF.

The rearrangement joins TRBV4-3 to TRBJ2-1, with 8 bases aligning to TRBD2. Germline assignment: CDR1 LGHNA and CDR2 YSLEER. The trim removed 3 bases at V and 0 bases at J, leaving 7 bases unmatched. The CDR3 consists of 17 residues. The DNA for the CDR3 is TGCGCCAGCAGCCATCCCCCCGGGACTAGCTCCTACAATGAGCAGTTCTTC. Protein product: CASSHPPGTSSYNEQFF.

This clonotype has more than one count but fewer than ten. The J gene is TRBJ2-1, the V gene TRBV7-2; 9 bases match TRBD1. CDR1 is SGHTA, CDR2 FQGNSA, per germline. The CDR3 sequence is 15 residues long. The ends lost 5 bases at V and 8 bases at J; junction bases unmatched: 10. The CDR3 DNA follows: TGTGCCAGCAGCAACAAAAGGGACAGGGAACATGAGCAGTTCTTC. The encoded protein is CASSNKRDREHEQFF.

A few counts support this clonotype. J is TRBJ1-6 and V is TRBV12-3 or TRBV12-4; perhaps TRBD1 as D (6 bases). The CDR3 is made up of 15 amino acids. Trimming left V 3 bases short and J 8 bases short, with 14 bases between. CDR3: CASSFRGGGYSPLHF. Here the CDR3 DNA reads TGTGCCAGCAGTTTTCGAGGCGGGGGCTATTCACCCCTCCACTTT.

This chain joins TRBV19 and TRBJ2-1, with 9 positions matching TRBD1. J gave up 7 bases and V 5 bases, and 6 bases lay outside the gene matches. The CDR3 extends over 14 amino acids. The germline V gene encodes CDR1 LNHDA and CDR2 SQIVND (reference sequence). CDR3 region: CASSLQGARNEQFF. Written as DNA, the CDR3 is TGTGCCAGTAGTTTACAGGGGGCGAGGAATGAGCAGTTCTTC.

In nucleotides, the CDR3 is TGTGCCAGCAGCCGACCGGGACAGAACAATGAGCAGTTCTTC. As protein: CASSRPGQNNEQFF. This sequence joins TRBV5-5 and TRBJ2-1; 7 bases map to TRBD1. This CDR3 is 14 amino acids long. In germline, CDR1 is SGHKS, CDR2 YYEKEE (reference sequence). Trimming took 4 bases from V and 5 from J; bases not matched to a gene: 6.

This clonotype has more than one count but fewer than ten. The rearrangement links TRBV6-1 to TRBJ2-5, with D perhaps TRBD1 (7 bases). This CDR3 has 14 residues. In germline, CDR1 is MNHNS, CDR2 SASEGT. The V gene lost 5 bases and the J gene lost 5 bases, with 15 bases spanning the gap. The CDR3 sequence: CASSIRGAGETQYF. CDR3 bases: TGTGCCAGCAGTATCAGGGGGGCTGGGGAGACCCAGTACTTC.

The J gene is TRBJ2-7, the V gene TRBV5-4, with unresolved D. Germline CDR1 is SGHNT and CDR2 is YYREEE (reference sequence). Trimming took off 1 base at V and 2 bases at J, with 10 bases between the two ends. The CDR3 length is 14 residues. The CDR3 reads CASSLRVEPYEQYF. DNA for the CDR3: TGTGCCAGCAGCTTGCGTGTGGAACCCTACGAGCAGTACTTC.